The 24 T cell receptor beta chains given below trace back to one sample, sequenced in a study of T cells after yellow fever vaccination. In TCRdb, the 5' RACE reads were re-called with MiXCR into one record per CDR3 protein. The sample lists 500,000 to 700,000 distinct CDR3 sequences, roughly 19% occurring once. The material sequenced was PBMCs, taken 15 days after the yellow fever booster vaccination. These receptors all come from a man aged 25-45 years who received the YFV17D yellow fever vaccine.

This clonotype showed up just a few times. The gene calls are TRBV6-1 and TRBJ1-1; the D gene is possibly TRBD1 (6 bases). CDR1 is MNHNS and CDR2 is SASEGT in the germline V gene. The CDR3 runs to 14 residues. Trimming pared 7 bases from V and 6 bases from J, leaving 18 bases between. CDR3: CASIGGHLIAEAFF. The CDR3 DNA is TGTGCCAGCATAGGGGGACATCTGATCGCTGAAGCTTTCTTT.

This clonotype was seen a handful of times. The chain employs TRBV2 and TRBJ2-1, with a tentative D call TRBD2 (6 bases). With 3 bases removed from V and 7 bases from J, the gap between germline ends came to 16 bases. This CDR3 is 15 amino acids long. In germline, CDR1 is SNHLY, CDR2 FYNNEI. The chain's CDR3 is CASSDAGSSLNEQFF. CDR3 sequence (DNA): TGTGCCAGCAGTGACGCCGGGAGTAGTTTAAATGAGCAGTTCTTC.

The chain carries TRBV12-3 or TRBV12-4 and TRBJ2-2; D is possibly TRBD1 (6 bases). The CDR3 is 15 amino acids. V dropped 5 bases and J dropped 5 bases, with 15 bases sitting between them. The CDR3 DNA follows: TGTGCCAGCAGTCCTCACACAGGGAATACCGGGGAGCTGTTTTTT. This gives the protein CASSPHTGNTGELFF.

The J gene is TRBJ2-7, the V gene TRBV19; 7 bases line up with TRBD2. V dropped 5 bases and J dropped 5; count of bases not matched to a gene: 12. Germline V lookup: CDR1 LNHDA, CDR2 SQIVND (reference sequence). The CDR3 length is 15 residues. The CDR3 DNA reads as TGTGCCAGTAGTCCTTTAGGTGGGAGGGGCAACGAGCAGTACTTC. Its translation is CASSPLGGRGNEQYF.

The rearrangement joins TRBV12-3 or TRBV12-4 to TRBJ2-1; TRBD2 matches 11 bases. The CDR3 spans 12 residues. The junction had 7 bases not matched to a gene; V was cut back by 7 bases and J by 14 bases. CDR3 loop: CASTRIAGGEFF. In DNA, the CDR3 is TGTGCCAGCACGAGAATAGCGGGAGGGGAGTTCTTC.

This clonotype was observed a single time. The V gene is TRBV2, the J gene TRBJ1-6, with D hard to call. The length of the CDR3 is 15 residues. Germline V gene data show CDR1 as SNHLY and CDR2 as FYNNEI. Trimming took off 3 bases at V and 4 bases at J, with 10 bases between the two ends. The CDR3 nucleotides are TGTGCCAGCAGTGACCTTAGGCAATATAATTCACCCCTCCACTTT. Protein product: CASSDLRQYNSPLHF.

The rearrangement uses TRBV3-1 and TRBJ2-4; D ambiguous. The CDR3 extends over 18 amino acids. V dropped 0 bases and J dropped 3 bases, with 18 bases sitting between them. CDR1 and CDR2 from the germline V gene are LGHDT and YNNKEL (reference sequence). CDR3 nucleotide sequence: TGTGCCAGCAGCCAAGACCCAAACTACCTCCTAGGCAAAAACATTCAGTACTTC. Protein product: CASSQDPNYLLGKNIQYF.

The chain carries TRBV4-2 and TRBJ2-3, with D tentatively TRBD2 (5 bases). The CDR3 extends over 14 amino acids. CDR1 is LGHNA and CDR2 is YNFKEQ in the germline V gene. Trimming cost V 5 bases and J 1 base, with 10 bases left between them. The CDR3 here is CASSERRGTDTQYF. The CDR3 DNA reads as TGTGCCAGCAGCGAAAGGCGGGGCACAGATACGCAGTATTTT.

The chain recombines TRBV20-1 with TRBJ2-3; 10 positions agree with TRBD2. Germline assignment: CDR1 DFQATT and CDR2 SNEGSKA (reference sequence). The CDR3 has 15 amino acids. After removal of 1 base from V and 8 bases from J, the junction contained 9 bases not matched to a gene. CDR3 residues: CSARASGRAIGTQYF. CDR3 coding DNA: TGCAGTGCTAGAGCCAGCGGGAGGGCTATTGGTACGCAGTATTTT.

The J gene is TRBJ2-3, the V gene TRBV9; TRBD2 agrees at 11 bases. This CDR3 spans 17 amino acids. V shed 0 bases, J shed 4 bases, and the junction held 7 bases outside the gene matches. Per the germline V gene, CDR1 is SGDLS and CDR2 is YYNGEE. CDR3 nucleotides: TGTGCCAGCAGCGTAGCGGCTAGCGGGAGGAGGGCAGATACGCAGTATTTT. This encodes CASSVAASGRRADTQYF.

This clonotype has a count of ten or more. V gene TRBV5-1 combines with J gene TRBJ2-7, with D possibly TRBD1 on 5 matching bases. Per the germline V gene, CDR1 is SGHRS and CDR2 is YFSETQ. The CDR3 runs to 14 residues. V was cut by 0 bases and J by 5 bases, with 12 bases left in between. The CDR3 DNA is TGCGCCAGCAGCTTGGCTTCAGGGATCCACGAGCAGTACTTC. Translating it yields CASSLASGIHEQYF.

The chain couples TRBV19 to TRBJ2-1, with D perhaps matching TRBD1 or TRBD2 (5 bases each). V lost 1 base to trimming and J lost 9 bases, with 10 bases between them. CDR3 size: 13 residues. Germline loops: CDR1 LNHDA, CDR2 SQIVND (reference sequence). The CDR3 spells CASSIGGMGEQFF. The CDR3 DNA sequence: TGTGCCAGTAGTATAGGGGGGATGGGTGAGCAGTTCTTC.

CDR3 amino acids: CASSLAGTSGIHNEQFF. CDR3 coding DNA: TGTGCCAGCAGCTTAGCTGGGACTAGCGGGATTCACAATGAGCAGTTCTTC. V usage is TRBV7-2 and J usage is TRBJ2-1; 13 positions match TRBD2. Germline V gene sequence: CDR1 SGHTA, CDR2 FQGNSA. The CDR3 spans 17 residues. V lost 0 bases to trimming and J lost 5 bases; unmatched junction nucleotides: 4.

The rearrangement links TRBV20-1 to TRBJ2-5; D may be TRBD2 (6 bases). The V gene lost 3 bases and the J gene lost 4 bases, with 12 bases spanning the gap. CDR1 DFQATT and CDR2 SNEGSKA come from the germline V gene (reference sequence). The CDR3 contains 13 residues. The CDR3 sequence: CSASRLGGETQYF. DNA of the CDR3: TGCAGTGCTAGCAGACTAGGTGGAGAGACCCAGTACTTC.

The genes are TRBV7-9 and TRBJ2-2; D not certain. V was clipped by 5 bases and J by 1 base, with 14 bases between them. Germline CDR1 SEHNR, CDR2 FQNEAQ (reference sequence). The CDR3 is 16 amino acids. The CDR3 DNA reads TGTGCCAGCAGCCTCCGTGGGCCTGAGAACACCGGGGAGCTGTTTTTT. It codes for CASSLRGPENTGELFF.

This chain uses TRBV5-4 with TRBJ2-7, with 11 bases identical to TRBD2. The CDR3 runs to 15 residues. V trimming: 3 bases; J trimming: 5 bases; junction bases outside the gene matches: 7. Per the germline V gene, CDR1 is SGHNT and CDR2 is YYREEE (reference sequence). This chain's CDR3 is CASSSFGSGRDEQYF. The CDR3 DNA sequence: TGTGCCAGCAGCTCTTTTGGTAGCGGGAGGGACGAGCAGTACTTC.

CDR3 amino acids: CASSYTALTIYEQYF. CDR3 DNA: TGTGCCAGCAGTTACACAGCCCTTACGATCTACGAGCAGTACTTC. The genes are TRBV6-5 and TRBJ2-7; no reliable D call. The CDR3 covers 15 residues. Trimming took 2 bases from V and 3 from J, leaving 14 bases between them. Germline CDR1 and CDR2: MNHEY and SVGAGI.

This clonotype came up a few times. Here the CDR3 DNA reads TGTGCCTGTTTGGGGGCGATGTTATCCTACAATGAGCAGTTCTTC. Its protein is CACLGAMLSYNEQFF. The chain employs TRBV30 and TRBJ2-1; TRBD1 might be the D (6 bases). Looked up from germline, CDR1 is GTSNPN and CDR2 is SVGIG (reference sequence). V dropped 6 bases and J dropped 1 base, with 16 bases sitting between them. The CDR3 covers 15 residues.

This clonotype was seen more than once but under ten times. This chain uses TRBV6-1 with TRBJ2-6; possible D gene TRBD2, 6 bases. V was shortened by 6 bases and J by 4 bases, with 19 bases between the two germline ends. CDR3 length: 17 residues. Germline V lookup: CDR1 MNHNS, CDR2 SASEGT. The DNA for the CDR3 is TGTGCCAGCAGCGGGCGGGGCCGGAATGGGGGGGCCAACGTCCTGACTTTC. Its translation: CASSGRGRNGGANVLTF.

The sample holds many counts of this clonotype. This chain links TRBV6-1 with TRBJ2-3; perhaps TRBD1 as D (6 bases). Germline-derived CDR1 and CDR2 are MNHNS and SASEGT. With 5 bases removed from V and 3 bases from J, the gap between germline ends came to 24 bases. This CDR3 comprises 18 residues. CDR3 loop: CASSREGTTPTATDTQYF. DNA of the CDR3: TGTGCCAGCAGTCGTGAGGGGACAACCCCGACCGCTACAGATACGCAGTATTTT.

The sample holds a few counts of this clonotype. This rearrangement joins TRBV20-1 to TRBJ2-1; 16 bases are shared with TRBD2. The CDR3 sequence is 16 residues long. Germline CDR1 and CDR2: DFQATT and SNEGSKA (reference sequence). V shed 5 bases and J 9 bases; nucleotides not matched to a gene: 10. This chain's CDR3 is CSASGTSGRELAEQFF. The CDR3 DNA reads TGCAGTGCTTCCGGGACTAGCGGGAGGGAACTCGCTGAGCAGTTCTTC.

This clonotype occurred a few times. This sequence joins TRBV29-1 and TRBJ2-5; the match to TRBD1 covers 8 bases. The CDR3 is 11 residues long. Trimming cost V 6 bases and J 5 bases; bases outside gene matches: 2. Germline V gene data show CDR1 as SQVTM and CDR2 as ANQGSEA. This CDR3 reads CSVRTGETQYF. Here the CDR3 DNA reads TGCAGCGTACGGACAGGGGAGACCCAGTACTTC.

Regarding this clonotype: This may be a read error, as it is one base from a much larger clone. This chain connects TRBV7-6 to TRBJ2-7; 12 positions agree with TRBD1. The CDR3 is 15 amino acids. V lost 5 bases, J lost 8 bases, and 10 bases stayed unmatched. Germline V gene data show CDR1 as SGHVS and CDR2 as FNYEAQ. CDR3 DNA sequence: TGTGCCAGCAGCCCGGGACAGGGGGCAGGTTACAAGCAGTACTTC. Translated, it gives CASSPGQGAGYKQYF.

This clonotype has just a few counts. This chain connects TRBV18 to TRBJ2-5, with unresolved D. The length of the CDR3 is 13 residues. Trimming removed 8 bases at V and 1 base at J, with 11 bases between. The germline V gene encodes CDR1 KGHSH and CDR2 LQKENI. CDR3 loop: CASGRRPQETQYF. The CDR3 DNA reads TGTGCCAGCGGTAGGAGACCCCAAGAGACCCAGTACTTC.